Below, 31 T cell receptor beta chains from the same sample are listed, as sequenced in a study of cytomegalovirus exposure and HLA in healthy donors. PCR used 60 Vbeta primers and 13 Jbeta primers. Sequencing used immunoSEQ multiplex PCR; TCRdb keeps in-frame clones, though not all of them. The repertoire holds about 160,000 clones, with around 76% as singletons. Material for sequencing was PBMCs. Source of these receptors: a man aged 60-69 years in good health and CMV-seronegative.

V usage is TRBV7-2 and J usage is TRBJ1-6, with D maybe TRBD1 (5 bases). The CDR3 is made up of 16 amino acids. Between the trimmed V and J ends, which lost 0 bases and 5 bases, there was a span of 11 bases. The V gene's germline CDR1 is SGHTA and CDR2 FQGNSA. The CDR3 is CASSLAYRRDNSPLHF. Here the CDR3 DNA reads TGTGCCAGCAGCTTAGCATACAGGAGAGATAATTCACCCCTCCACTTT.

The CDR3 loop is CASSLYQTGGYEQYF. Written as DNA, the CDR3 is TGTGCCAGCAGTTTATACCAAACAGGGGGCTACGAGCAGTACTTC. The J gene is TRBJ2-7, the V gene TRBV28, with 8 bases that match TRBD1. The V and J ends lost 1 base and 3 bases, in that order; junction bases with no gene match: 5. Per the germline V gene, CDR1 is MDHEN and CDR2 is SYDVKM. The CDR3 extends over 15 amino acids.

This clone came up a few times. The chain is built from TRBV7-2 and TRBJ2-1; 14 nucleotides line up with TRBD2. The germline V gene encodes CDR1 SGHTA and CDR2 FQGNSA. CDR3 length: 16 residues. Losses at the gene ends were 5 bases for V and 7 bases for J; bases not matched to a gene: 7. CDR3: CASSTTSGGARNEQFF. The CDR3 DNA reads TGTGCCAGCAGCACGACTAGCGGGGGGGCCCGGAATGAGCAGTTCTTC.

This clone was seen a handful of times. The rearrangement joins TRBV4-2 to TRBJ2-6; 9 positions match TRBD1. Germline V lookup: CDR1 LGHNA, CDR2 YNFKEQ. Trimming at V came to 1 base and at J to 0 bases, leaving 4 bases not matched to a gene. This CDR3 region has 18 residues. The CDR3 DNA follows: TGTGCCAGCAGCCAAGTCGCGACAGGGGGCTCTGGGGCCAACGTCCTGACTTTC. Encoded protein: CASSQVATGGSGANVLTF.

The V call is TRBV30, the J call TRBJ1-5, with a possible D match to TRBD1 (6 bases). Germline CDR1 and CDR2: GTSNPN and SVGIG (reference sequence). This CDR3 is 13 amino acids long. Trimming took 0 bases from V and 7 from J, leaving 10 bases between them. In nucleotides, the CDR3 is TGTGCCTGGAGTGTACAGGGTCACCAGCCCCAGCATTTT. As protein: CAWSVQGHQPQHF.

This clone was seen a few times. The chain recombines TRBV11-3 with TRBJ2-5; D remains ambiguous. Per the germline V gene, CDR1 is SGHNT and CDR2 is YENEEA. The CDR3 has 12 amino acids. V was clipped by 5 bases and J by 4 bases, with 8 bases between them. The CDR3 here is CASSGVGETQYF. The CDR3 DNA sequence: TGTGCCAGCAGCGGAGTGGGAGAGACCCAGTACTTC.

This chain uses TRBV11-2 with TRBJ2-5; 7 nucleotides agree with TRBD1. CDR3 length equals 16 residues. The germline V gene encodes CDR1 SGHAT and CDR2 FQNNGV. After removal of 5 bases from V and 2 bases from J, the junction contained 11 bases not matched to a gene. CDR3 residues: CASSERRTGLQETQYF. The CDR3 DNA reads TGTGCCAGCAGCGAGAGGCGGACAGGCCTTCAAGAGACCCAGTACTTC.

The chain carries TRBV7-3 and TRBJ1-6; D remains unclear. Germline CDR1 is SGHTA and CDR2 is FQGTGA. V lost 5 bases and J 4 bases, leaving 6 bases between the germline ends. This CDR3 is built from 13 residues. In nucleotides, the CDR3 is TGTGCCAGCAGCGGCGGGTATAATTCACCCCTCCACTTT. This translates into CASSGGYNSPLHF. Together with reference TRBV7-3 and TRBJ1-6, the CDR3 gives the full variable domain: GAGVSQTPSNKVTEKGKYVELRCDPISGHTALYWYRQSLGQGPEFLIYFQGTGAADDSGLPNDRFFAVRPEGSVSTLKIQRTERGDSAVYLCASSGGYNSPLHFGNGTRLTVT.

This sequence joins TRBV7-9 and TRBJ1-6; no clear D. CDR3 size: 13 residues. The V end was cut by 8 bases, the J end by 3 bases, with 8 bases between. The germline V gene has CDR1 SEHNR and CDR2 FQNEAQ (reference sequence). DNA of the CDR3: TGTGCCAGCGAACAAAGCTATAATTCACCCCTCCACTTT. Its translation is CASEQSYNSPLHF.

This chain uses TRBV9 with TRBJ2-3; 13 nucleotides line up with TRBD2. Germline V lookup: CDR1 SGDLS, CDR2 YYNGEE. Trimming cost V 4 bases and J 5 bases; bases outside gene matches: 7. The CDR3 contains 16 residues. The CDR3, as DNA: TGTGCCAGCAGCTCCGGACTAGCGGGAGATGTAGATACGCAGTATTTT. Encoded protein: CASSSGLAGDVDTQYF.

The chain has TRBV10-2 and TRBJ1-1; possible D gene TRBD1, 6 bases. The CDR3 is made up of 13 amino acids. Trimming pared 10 bases from V and 2 bases from J, leaving 14 bases between. Germline values: CDR1 WSHSY, CDR2 SAAADI. The CDR3 DNA sequence: TGCGCCACTTATACACAGGGCAACACTGAAGCTTTCTTT. Its translation: CATYTQGNTEAFF.

The sample holds a few counts of this clone. This chain uses TRBV7-2 with TRBJ2-1, with TRBD2 matching 9 bases. Trimming took 3 bases from V and 7 from J; bases not matched to a gene: 13. Germline lookup yields CDR1 SGHTA and CDR2 FQGNSA. The CDR3 contains 17 residues. As DNA, the CDR3 is TGTGCCAGCAGCTTGCCCTTGGCGGGGGGGGATAAGAATGAGCAGTTCTTC. This gives the protein CASSLPLAGGDKNEQFF.

CDR3 sequence reads: CASSWRGLAGSTDTQYF. CDR3 in DNA: TGCGCCAGCAGCTGGAGGGGACTAGCGGGGTCCACAGATACGCAGTATTTT. The rearrangement links TRBV5-1 to TRBJ2-3; 13 bases map to TRBD2. The CDR3 contains 17 residues. V lost 3 bases, J lost 2 bases, and 6 bases stayed unmatched. Germline assignment: CDR1 SGHRS and CDR2 YFSETQ.

CDR3 bases: TGTGCCGCCCGGGACAGGGAGGACCAGCCCCAGCATTTT. Translation gives CAARDREDQPQHF. The chain has TRBV10-3 and TRBJ1-5; 9 nucleotides agree with TRBD1. The ends lost 11 bases at V and 7 bases at J; junction bases unmatched: 9. The length of the CDR3 is 13 residues. Germline V gene sequence: CDR1 ENHRY, CDR2 SYGVKD.

The rearrangement uses TRBV7-2 and TRBJ2-4; TRBD2 matches at 15 bases. The length of the CDR3 is 15 residues. The V gene's germline CDR1 is SGHTA and CDR2 FQGNSA. The V gene end was trimmed by 4 bases and the J gene end by 6 bases; junction bases not matched to a gene: 1. This chain's CDR3 is CASSSGLAGGNIQYF. CDR3 nucleotide sequence: TGTGCCAGCAGCTCGGGACTAGCGGGGGGAAACATTCAGTACTTC.

About this clone: A junction end diverges from the germline sequence, so it may reflect a read error. The chain is built from TRBV7-9 and TRBJ2-1; 8 nucleotides match TRBD2. The length of the CDR3 is 15 residues. Germline V lookup: CDR1 SEHNR, CDR2 FQNEAQ (reference sequence). The CDR3 loop reads CSSSLDREGPNEQFF. The CDR3 DNA reads TGTTCCAGCAGCTTAGACCGGGAGGGCCCCAATGAGCAGTTCTTC.

The V gene is TRBV28, the J gene TRBJ2-7; 7 bases are shared with TRBD1. Per the germline V gene, CDR1 is MDHEN and CDR2 is SYDVKM. V gave up 2 bases and J gave up 2 bases; unmatched junction bases: 18. This CDR3 has 19 residues. For the CDR3, the DNA is TGTGCCAGCAGTTTACATCTTGCCAGGGGGTTCTGGGGTCCCTACGAGCAGTACTTC. It translates to CASSLHLARGFWGPYEQYF.

V is TRBV19 and J is TRBJ2-7; 8 bases are shared with TRBD1. CDR3 length equals 14 residues. Germline CDR1 LNHDA, CDR2 SQIVND (reference sequence). V lost 3 bases to trimming and J lost 2 bases; unmatched junction nucleotides: 3. CDR3 nucleotides: TGTGCCAGTAGTATGGGACAGGTGACCTACGAGCAGTACTTC. This translates into CASSMGQVTYEQYF.

This rearrangement joins TRBV23-1 to TRBJ2-7; 7 bases line up with TRBD1. TRBV23-1 is labeled an ORF, and its function is uncertain. The J segment lost 3 bases and the V segment lost 6 bases, leaving 14 bases of the junction unmatched. The CDR3 has 16 amino acids. The CDR3 spells CASRILRDSEFYEQYF. For the CDR3, the DNA is TGCGCCAGCAGAATACTCCGGGACAGCGAATTCTACGAGCAGTACTTC.

The chain joins TRBV2 to TRBJ2-3; D possibly corresponds to TRBD1 (5 bases). Germline loops: CDR1 SNHLY, CDR2 FYNNEI. The CDR3 spans 15 residues. Trimming pared 5 bases from V and 0 bases from J, leaving 12 bases between. This chain's CDR3 is CASSYQGGSTDTQYF. Here the CDR3 DNA reads TGTGCCAGCAGTTACCAGGGTGGAAGCACAGATACGCAGTATTTT.

This clone was observed a handful of times. The rearrangement links TRBV2 to TRBJ1-1; 7 bases are shared with TRBD1. Losses at the gene ends were 6 bases for V and 2 bases for J; bases not matched to a gene: 6. Germline V CDR1 and CDR2: SNHLY, FYNNEI. CDR3 length: 14 residues. This chain's CDR3 is CASRMGQRNTEAFF. The CDR3 nucleotides read TGTGCCAGCAGAATGGGACAGAGAAACACTGAAGCTTTCTTT.

The chain carries TRBV28 and TRBJ2-5; 9 bases line up with TRBD1. Germline loops: CDR1 MDHEN, CDR2 SYDVKM. The CDR3 sequence is 16 residues long. Trimming took 7 bases from V and 4 from J; bases not matched to a gene: 13. The CDR3 sequence: CASTKADRGHGETQYF. CDR3 coding DNA: TGTGCCAGCACCAAGGCGGACAGGGGCCATGGAGAGACCCAGTACTTC.

The rearrangement links TRBV14 to TRBJ2-5; TRBD2 matches 11 bases. The germline V gene has CDR1 SGHDN and CDR2 FVKESK. The ends lost 4 bases at V and 5 bases at J; junction bases unmatched: 6. This CDR3 region has 15 residues. DNA of the CDR3: TGTGCCAGCAGCCCCATGACTAGCGGGATTGAGACCCAGTACTTC. This encodes CASSPMTSGIETQYF. The complete variable domain, with remaining parts taken from reference TRBV14 and TRBJ2-5, reads EAGVTQFPSHSVIEKGQTVTLRCDPISGHDNLYWYRRVMGKEIKFLLHFVKESKQDESGMPNNRFLAERTGGTYSTLKVQPAELEDSGVYFCASSPMTSGIETQYFGPGTRLLVL.

This clone was recorded once. V is TRBV18 and J is TRBJ2-1, with D perhaps matching TRBD2 (5 bases). The CDR3 consists of 14 residues. V lost 3 bases, J lost 7 bases, and 13 bases lay in between. Germline CDR1 is KGHSH and CDR2 is LQKENI. CDR3: CASSPRGLVNEQFF. The CDR3 bases are TGTGCCAGCTCACCCCGGGGTCTGGTTAATGAGCAGTTCTTC.

This sequence joins TRBV6-5 and TRBJ2-5; 11 bases line up with TRBD2. The DNA end favors TRBJ2-7, so the J call may be wrong. CDR1 is MNHEY and CDR2 is SVGAGI in the germline V gene. The CDR3 extends over 15 amino acids. CDR3 in amino acids: CASSSAATSGNEQYF. The CDR3 DNA sequence: TGTGCCAGCAGCTCTGCCGCGACTAGCGGGAACGAGCAGTACTTC.

This chain uses TRBV7-9 with TRBJ2-3, with TRBD2 matching over 13 bases. V gave up 6 bases and J gave up 4 bases; unmatched junction bases: 10. Germline CDR1 is SEHNR and CDR2 is FQNEAQ (reference sequence). This CDR3 is built from 17 residues. This CDR3 is CASSTTSGRAFADTQYF. CDR3 bases: TGTGCCAGCAGTACCACTAGCGGGAGGGCCTTCGCAGATACGCAGTATTTT.

This clone was seen a few times. The genes are TRBV27 and TRBJ1-4; perhaps TRBD1 as D (6 bases). Germline CDR1 and CDR2: MNHEY and SMNVEV (reference sequence). This CDR3 spans 13 amino acids. Trimming removed 5 bases at V and 14 bases at J, with 18 bases between. CDR3 in DNA: TGTGCCAGCAGTCAGGAGGGGGGGACGACTCTGTTTTTT. This sequence encodes CASSQEGGTTLFF.

The chain couples TRBV9 to TRBJ2-2; the match to TRBD1 covers 7 bases. Losses at the gene ends were 7 bases for V and 5 bases for J; bases not matched to a gene: 11. Looked up from germline, CDR1 is SGDLS and CDR2 is YYNGEE. The CDR3 covers 15 residues. Here the CDR3 DNA reads TGTGCCAGCTCGGATTTGACAGGGATAACCGGGGAGCTGTTTTTT. Protein: CASSDLTGITGELFF.

The rearrangement joins TRBV5-8 to TRBJ1-1, with D perhaps matching TRBD1 (5 bases). The CDR3 is 12 amino acids. Trimming stripped 4 bases from V and 7 bases from J, with 11 bases between. Germline lookup yields CDR1 SGHTS and CDR2 YDEGEE. The CDR3 protein is CASSRRAVEAFF. CDR3 DNA sequence: TGTGCCAGCAGCCGCAGGGCAGTTGAAGCTTTCTTT.

This clone has more than one count but fewer than ten. The chain is built from TRBV4-3 and TRBJ1-2; 7 bases are a match to TRBD1. The CDR3 contains 15 residues. Germline CDR1 LGHNA, CDR2 YSLEER. J was trimmed by 8 bases and V by 1 base; bases with no gene match: 10. The CDR3 reads CASSQGGQLSVGYTF. The CDR3 DNA sequence: TGCGCCAGCAGCCAAGGGGGACAGCTCTCTGTCGGCTACACCTTC.

This clone appeared a single time. This chain uses TRBV6-5 with TRBJ1-4, with D unresolved. CDR1 and CDR2 from the germline V gene are MNHEY and SVGAGI. This CDR3 contains 13 residues. Trimming shortened V by 6 bases and J by 5 bases, and 10 bases separated the two germline ends. This CDR3 reads CASRVRGNEKLFF. In DNA form, the CDR3 reads TGTGCCAGCAGGGTCAGAGGGAATGAAAAACTGTTTTTT.